The next 8 T cell receptor beta chains were all read from a single sample in a study of shared clonotypes between healthy human individuals. Some clones are missing from TCRdb's copy, which holds only in-frame ones; the method was immunoSEQ multiplex PCR. This table has about 2.3 million clones, about 92% appearing once. Sequences were obtained from naive CD4+ T cells from PBMCs. This sample's subset: CD45RA+ positively selected. The receptors derive from a man aged 18 to 29 in good health. Some clones in this sample may be carry-over from other donors' samples.

The chain carries TRBV7-2 and TRBJ1-3; 8 nucleotides align to TRBD1. V lost 3 bases and J lost 7; bases outside the gene matches: 14. This CDR3 is 17 amino acids long. The V gene's germline CDR1 is SGHTA and CDR2 FQGNSA. Here the CDR3 DNA reads TGTGCCAGCAGCTTGTCACTCGGAGGACAGGGTTCGAACACCATATATTTT. Encoded protein: CASSLSLGGQGSNTIYF.

The CDR3 sequence: CASSSGTGSSYEQYF. In DNA form, the CDR3 reads TGTGCCAGCAGCTCCGGGACAGGGAGCTCCTACGAGCAGTACTTC. The chain is built from TRBV2 and TRBJ2-7, with 9 bases matching TRBD1. Germline V gene lookup returns CDR1 SNHLY and CDR2 FYNNEI. The CDR3 is 15 amino acids. With 6 bases clipped from V and 0 bases from J, the junction kept 6 bases outside the gene matches.

The rearrangement links TRBV27 to TRBJ1-5; 9 positions match TRBD1. The CDR3 runs to 15 residues. With V trimmed by 4 bases and J by 6 bases, 7 bases remained unmatched. Per the germline V gene, CDR1 is MNHEY and CDR2 is SMNVEV (reference sequence). CDR3 loop: CASSSGQGRGQPQHF. CDR3 sequence (DNA): TGTGCCAGCAGTTCCGGACAGGGGAGAGGTCAGCCCCAGCATTTT.

This chain links TRBV11-2 with TRBJ2-7; 8 nucleotides agree with TRBD2. The CDR3 sequence is 13 residues long. J was trimmed by 3 bases and V by 6 bases; bases with no gene match: 4. Germline V gene sequence: CDR1 SGHAT, CDR2 FQNNGV. DNA for the CDR3: TGTGCCAGCAGACGACTAGCGATCTACGAGCAGTACTTC. Encoded protein: CASRRLAIYEQYF.

The J gene is TRBJ2-3, the V gene TRBV9, with TRBD2 matching 9 bases. The CDR3 sequence is 17 residues long. Germline CDR1 SGDLS, CDR2 YYNGEE. The V and J ends lost 4 bases and 5 bases, in that order; junction bases with no gene match: 14. CDR3: CASSPGASGRNGDTQYF. The CDR3 nucleotides are TGTGCCAGCAGCCCCGGGGCCAGCGGGAGGAATGGAGATACGCAGTATTTT.

The chain recombines TRBV6-4 with TRBJ2-2, with 8 bases fitting TRBD2. Germline V CDR1 and CDR2: MRHNA, SNTAGT. The length of the CDR3 is 19 residues. Trimming at V came to 3 bases and at J to 0 bases, leaving 12 bases not matched to a gene. CDR3 nucleotide sequence: TGTGCCAGCAGTGAATTTGTTTTAGGACTAGCTTCGAACACCGGGGAGCTGTTTTTT. Protein: CASSEFVLGLASNTGELFF.

V usage is TRBV28 and J usage is TRBJ1-1; no clear D gene. The CDR3 contains 15 residues. From germline, CDR1 is MDHEN and CDR2 SYDVKM. Trimming stripped 1 base from V and 6 bases from J, with 15 bases between. CDR3 DNA sequence: TGTGCCAGCAGTTTATTGAGGATAAAGGTCCCTGAAGCTTTCTTT. This encodes CASSLLRIKVPEAFF.

J is TRBJ2-1 and V is TRBV5-6; no clear D. Germline values: CDR1 SGHDT, CDR2 YYEEEE. Trimming pared 2 bases from V and 5 bases from J, leaving 14 bases between. The CDR3 runs 15 residues. The CDR3, as DNA: TGTGCCAGCAGCTTAGTTCGGCAGGACGACAATGAGCAGTTCTTC. It translates to CASSLVRQDDNEQFF. The full variable domain, rest sourced from reference TRBV5-6 and TRBJ2-1, is DAGVTQSPTHLIKTRGQQVTLRCSPKSGHDTVSWYQQALGQGPQFIFQYYEEEERQRGNFPDRFSGHQFPNYSSELNVNALLLGDSALYLCASSLVRQDDNEQFFGPGTRLTVL.